This T cell receptor beta chain was sequenced for a study of T cells after yellow fever vaccination. One entry per CDR3 protein results from TCRdb running MiXCR on the 5' RACE reads. The data show 150,000 to 200,000 distinct CDR3 sequences, about a tenth seen once. Germline CDR1 reads SGHAT; CDR2 reads FQNNGV. The ends lost 5 bases at V and 12 bases at J; junction bases unmatched: 14. CDR3 length equals 16 residues. The receptor's source is a man younger than 35 who received the YFV17D yellow fever vaccine. The material was CD8+ T cells sorted from PBMCs, obtained 45 days after the yellow fever booster vaccination. This chain connects TRBV11-2 to TRBJ2-1; 12 bases are shared with TRBD2. CDR3 protein: CASSPPTSGGSRRQFF. The CDR3 bases are TGTGCCAGCAGCCCGCCCACTAGCGGGGGGTCGCGCCGGCAGTTCTTC.